A selection of T cell receptor beta chains follows, all from one sample in a study of cytomegalovirus exposure and HLA in healthy donors. Sequencing used immunoSEQ multiplex PCR; TCRdb keeps in-frame clones, though not all of them. The sample lists over 100,000 clones, 65% to 75% occurring once. Sequenced material: PBMCs. The receptors were gathered from a man aged 25-40 years in good health and CMV-seropositive. Each CDR3 is given with its conserved first and last residue. The order of the fields is D gene, clone size, J gene, V gene, CDR3 DNA, CDR3 protein. D genes are given only for firm matches. Only part of the rows carry a size: once, few, many, or a class if the clone is expanded.

.,.,TRBJ2-1,TRBV6-1,TGTGCCAGCAGTGAAGCTGCGCGGGGGCGGGGAAATGAGCAGTTCTTC,CASSEAARGRGNEQFF
.,.,TRBJ1-2,TRBV30,TGTGCCTGGAGCCTACGGACAGAGGACGGCTACACCTTC,CAWSLRTEDGYTF
.,.,TRBJ2-3,TRBV4-1,TGCGCCAGCGCTAGCGCGGTCAGCACAGATACGCAGTATTTT,CASASAVSTDTQYF
.,.,TRBJ1-1,TRBV11-2,TGTGCCAGCAGCCAAACAGGGTTGGCTGAAGCTTTCTTT,CASSQTGLAEAFF
TRBD2,.,TRBJ2-7,TRBV6-1,TGTGCCAGCAGTGTGAGACTAGCGGGGGGCTCCTACGAGCAGTACTTC,CASSVRLAGGSYEQYF
.,once,TRBJ1-2,TRBV5-1,TGCGCCAGCAGCTTGGGAGTCGGAGCTAACTATGGCTACACCTTC,CASSLGVGANYGYTF
.,.,TRBJ2-1,TRBV4-2,TGTGCCAGCAGCCCGGACTATTACAATGAGCAGTTCTTC,CASSPDYYNEQFF
.,medium-sized,TRBJ1-6,TRBV7-2,TGTGCCAGCAGCTTATCAGTCAGGGGTGGAAGTTCACCCCTCCACTTT,CASSLSVRGGSSPLHF
TRBD1,.,TRBJ2-1,TRBV9,TGTGCCAGCAGCCCTAGGGACAGGGCCAATGAGCAGTTCTTC,CASSPRDRANEQFF
TRBD2,.,TRBJ2-1,TRBV5-1,TGCGCCAGCAGCCTGGGCGGGACTAGCGCAAAATACAATGAGCAGTTCTTC,CASSLGGTSAKYNEQFF
TRBD1,.,TRBJ1-1,TRBV6-5,TGTGCCAGCAGTTACGGGACAGGGTTTGGCACTGAAGCTTTCTTT,CASSYGTGFGTEAFF
TRBD1,.,TRBJ1-6,TRBV11-2,TGTGCCAGCGCCGGGACAGGGGTTGGGGGTTCACCCCTCCACTTT,CASAGTGVGGSPLHF
.,.,TRBJ1-4,TRBV19,TGTGCCAGTAGAGGGACAAGGTTAAGTGGAAAACTGTTTTTT,CASRGTRLSGKLFF
.,.,TRBJ2-1,TRBV9,TGTGCCAGCAGCGTAGGTCGCTACAATGAGCAGTTCTTC,CASSVGRYNEQFF
.,.,TRBJ2-1,TRBV2,TGTGCCAGCAGTGAACAGCCGGGTGAGCAGTTCTTC,CASSEQPGEQFF
.,.,TRBJ1-5,TRBV7-2,TGTGCCAGCAGCTCCCCGAGATGGGGAGGGAAGGGTAATCAGCCCCAGCATTTT,CASSSPRWGGKGNQPQHF
.,few,TRBJ1-2,TRBV30,TGTGCCTGGAGTGTACCGGGGAGCTATGGCTACACCTTC,CAWSVPGSYGYTF
TRBD1,.,TRBJ2-7,TRBV30,TGTGCCTGGAGGACAGGGGGGACCTACGAGCAGTACTTC,CAWRTGGTYEQYF
.,few,TRBJ1-4,TRBV13,TGTGCCAGCAGAAATACGGGACATACAAAACTGTTTTTT,CASRNTGHTKLFF